This T cell receptor beta chain emerged from a study of Ad26.COV2.S vaccination and SARS-CoV-2 variants. CDR3 length: 12 residues. V was trimmed by 6 bases and J by 2 bases, leaving 7 bases between them. Germline CDR1 MDHEN, CDR2 SYDVKM. Sample treatment: some 20 received Ad26.COV2.S at low or high dose, single or two shots; about five received placebo; per-sample allocation not given. Sampling was performed 63 days after the first vaccine or placebo injection. An adult of 18-55 years in Boston served as donor. Method: immunoSEQ multiplex PCR; TCRdb's copy keeps in-frame clones and lacks some. The sample has around 450,000 clones, roughly nine tenths seen once.

The TCR comes from a person between 18 and 60 years old who received the Ad26.COV2.S COVID-19 vaccine or a placebo. The V call is TRBV28, the J call TRBJ1-1, with unresolved D. Sequenced material: peripheral blood, taken in a trial of Ad26.COV2.S vaccine versus placebo. DNA of the CDR3: TGTGCCAGCAGATTGGTCAACACTGAAGCTTTCTTT. Amino acid sequence: CASRLVNTEAFF.